This passage covers 27 T cell receptor beta chains from one sample sequenced in a study of pediatric ulcerative colitis. TCRdb's copy holds only in-frame clones and misses some; the assay was immunoSEQ multiplex PCR. The sample lists tens of thousands of clones; 80% to 90% were seen once. Source material: blood. These receptors originate from a boy between 10 and 17 years old with severe ulcerative colitis.

This chain links TRBV4-1 with TRBJ2-1, with 9 bases lining up with TRBD2. J gave up 10 bases and V 1 base, and 23 bases lay outside the gene matches. This CDR3 is 20 amino acids long. Germline V gene data show CDR1 as MGHRA and CDR2 as YSYEKL. The CDR3 DNA is TGCGCCAGCAGCCAAGGGACCCCGGCCCCCGGGCTAGCGGGATTGGTGGAGCAGTTCTTC. This gives the protein CASSQGTPAPGLAGLVEQFF.

This clone was seen only once. The V call is TRBV6-6, the J call TRBJ1-4, with TRBD1 matching over 8 bases. The trim removed 5 bases at V and 8 bases at J, leaving 7 bases unmatched. The germline gives CDR1 MNHNY, CDR2 SVGAGI (reference sequence). The CDR3 runs 14 residues. CDR3 sequence: CASSHRGAQEKLFF. The CDR3 region has the DNA TGTGCCAGCAGTCACAGGGGGGCGCAGGAAAAACTGTTTTTT.

The chain joins TRBV15 to TRBJ2-3; no clear D. Germline V CDR1 and CDR2: LNHNV, YYDKDF (reference sequence). With 2 bases removed from V and 1 base from J, the gap between germline ends came to 13 bases. This CDR3 spans 16 amino acids. The CDR3 here is CATSRHRVQGTDTQYF. The DNA of the CDR3 is TGTGCCACCAGCAGACACCGGGTCCAGGGCACAGATACGCAGTATTTT.

The sample holds one count of this clone. The chain employs TRBV5-1 and TRBJ1-5; weak D call: TRBD1 (6 bases). V gave up 2 bases and J gave up 4 bases, with 10 bases separating them. The CDR3 is 14 amino acids. CDR1 and CDR2 from the germline V gene are SGHRS and YFSETQ. The CDR3 DNA reads as TGCGCCAGCAGCTTCGCAGGGGAGAATCAGCCCCAGCATTTT. This encodes CASSFAGENQPQHF.

Concerning this clone: At one boundary the junction diverges from the germline segment, which might be a read error. This sequence joins TRBV7-3 and TRBJ1-1, with 9 bases identical to TRBD1. The CDR3 sequence is 15 residues long. Germline V CDR1 and CDR2: SGHTA, FQGTGA. This chain's CDR3 is CASSPGQGMKTEAFF. The CDR3 nucleotides read TGTGCCAGCAGCCCTGGACAGGGGATGAAAACTGAAGCTTTCTTT.

V is TRBV28 and J is TRBJ1-2; the D gene is possibly TRBD1 (6 bases). V shed 8 bases and J shed 3 bases, with 13 bases lying between them. Per the germline V gene, CDR1 is MDHEN and CDR2 is SYDVKM. CDR3 size: 13 residues. Here the CDR3 DNA reads TGTGCCAGCGGGGGGGCCGGGTACTATGGCTACACCTTC. Protein sequence: CASGGAGYYGYTF.

This chain links TRBV2 with TRBJ2-7; TRBD2 might be the D (6 bases). This CDR3 comprises 17 residues. Germline V gene data show CDR1 as SNHLY and CDR2 as FYNNEI. Trimming took off 2 bases at V and 3 bases at J, with 20 bases between the two ends. CDR3 region: CASSEYTVGGTLYEQYF. The CDR3 coding sequence is TGTGCCAGCAGTGAATATACAGTTGGAGGGACCCTCTACGAGCAGTACTTC.

This rearrangement joins TRBV29-1 to TRBJ2-1, with D possibly being TRBD2 (5 bases). The CDR3 has 15 amino acids. V was cut by 3 bases and J by 7 bases, with 19 bases left in between. Germline loops: CDR1 SQVTM, CDR2 ANQGSEA. The CDR3 region is CSVDNPRRQMNEQFF. In nucleotides, the CDR3 is TGCAGCGTTGATAACCCTCGGAGGCAGATGAATGAGCAGTTCTTC.

The chain couples TRBV30 to TRBJ1-2; 7 positions match TRBD1. Losses at the gene ends were 7 bases for V and 6 bases for J; bases not matched to a gene: 11. The CDR3 has 13 amino acids. Germline CDR1 GTSNPN, CDR2 SVGIG (reference sequence). The CDR3 loop is CASRDSLSHGYTF. Written as DNA, the CDR3 is TGTGCCTCCCGGGACAGTTTATCTCATGGCTACACCTTC.

The chain combines TRBV14 with TRBJ2-3; 10 nucleotides match TRBD2. CDR1 and CDR2 from the germline V gene are SGHDN and FVKESK. V was pared by 4 bases and J by 10 bases, with 5 bases of the junction left unmatched. The CDR3 covers 13 residues. CDR3 region: CASSRLAGGPQYF. In nucleotides, the CDR3 is TGTGCCAGCAGCCGGTTAGCGGGAGGTCCGCAGTATTTT.

This clone was seen more than once but under ten times. The V and J genes are TRBV2 and TRBJ1-5; D is ambiguous. The length of the CDR3 is 13 residues. Germline V gives CDR1 SNHLY, CDR2 FYNNEI. Trimming pared 2 bases from V and 3 bases from J, leaving 5 bases between. CDR3 sequence reads: CASSEIVNQPQHF. DNA for the CDR3: TGTGCCAGCAGTGAAATCGTCAATCAGCCCCAGCATTTT.

The chain is built from TRBV2 and TRBJ1-1; tentatively, D is TRBD1 (5 bases). Germline V lookup: CDR1 SNHLY, CDR2 FYNNEI. V dropped 6 bases and J dropped 0 bases, with 11 bases sitting between them. The CDR3 covers 14 residues. CDR3 protein: CASREWGLNTEAFF. CDR3 nucleotide sequence: TGTGCCAGCAGGGAGTGGGGCTTGAACACTGAAGCTTTCTTT.

This sequence joins TRBV30 and TRBJ1-5, with D tentatively TRBD1 (5 bases). In germline, CDR1 is GTSNPN, CDR2 SVGIG (reference sequence). V shed 3 bases and J shed 0 bases, with 27 bases lying between them. The CDR3 extends over 20 amino acids. The CDR3 is CAWSPSSGTYEDYSNQPQHF. In DNA, the CDR3 is TGTGCCTGGAGCCCCTCATCCGGGACGTACGAAGACTATAGCAATCAGCCCCAGCATTTT.

The CDR3 DNA follows: TGCGCCAGCAGTCATAACCGGGGTTCGGACTATGGCTACACCTTC. Translation gives CASSHNRGSDYGYTF. The rearrangement joins TRBV4-3 to TRBJ1-2; no reliable D call. The V gene lost 6 bases and the J gene lost 3 bases, with 17 bases spanning the gap. The CDR3 loop spans 15 amino acids. CDR1 and CDR2 from the germline V gene are LGHNA and YSLEER.

The rearrangement joins TRBV4-1 to TRBJ1-1, with 10 nucleotides matching TRBD1. This CDR3 is 15 amino acids long. Germline lookup yields CDR1 MGHRA and CDR2 YSYEKL. V lost 4 bases, J lost 3 bases, and 5 bases stayed unmatched. The CDR3 is CASSRDRGPDTEAFF. The DNA of the CDR3 is TGCGCCAGCAGCCGTGACAGGGGGCCGGACACTGAAGCTTTCTTT.

This clone was recorded once. The chain has TRBV30 and TRBJ1-2; possible D gene TRBD1, 6 bases. The V and J ends lost 3 bases and 2 bases respectively, with 10 bases between them. This CDR3 spans 13 amino acids. Germline values: CDR1 GTSNPN, CDR2 SVGIG (reference sequence). In nucleotides, the CDR3 is TGTGCCTGGAGCAGACAGGCGAACTATGGCTACACCTTC. Amino acid sequence: CAWSRQANYGYTF.

The genes are TRBV7-9 and TRBJ2-5, with TRBD2 matching 7 bases. V shed 5 bases, J shed 0 bases, and the junction held 9 bases outside the gene matches. Germline V lookup: CDR1 SEHNR, CDR2 FQNEAQ (reference sequence). This CDR3 has 16 residues. The CDR3 sequence is CASSPVPGTNQETQYF. The CDR3 DNA reads as TGTGCCAGCAGCCCCGTCCCCGGGACTAACCAAGAGACCCAGTACTTC.

The chain couples TRBV10-1 to TRBJ2-3; the match to TRBD2 covers 9 bases. The V gene end was trimmed by 4 bases and the J gene end by 2 bases; junction bases not matched to a gene: 13. From germline, CDR1 is WNHNN and CDR2 SYGVQD (reference sequence). This CDR3 has 18 residues. CDR3 sequence: CASSAGRRAGGTTDTQYF. The CDR3 DNA is TGCGCCAGCAGTGCCGGGCGTCGAGCGGGAGGAACCACAGATACGCAGTATTTT.

Only a few counts were recorded for this clone. This chain uses TRBV10-1 with TRBJ1-5; D is ambiguous. The CDR3 spans 12 residues. Deletions cut 3 bases from V and 7 bases from J, with 7 bases between. Per the germline V gene, CDR1 is WNHNN and CDR2 is SYGVQD (reference sequence). DNA for the CDR3: TGCGCCAGCAGTGATGTGGGGCAGCCCCAGCATTTT. Protein sequence: CASSDVGQPQHF.

The V gene is TRBV7-2, the J gene TRBJ2-7, with D perhaps matching TRBD1 (5 bases). Trimming left V 5 bases short and J 5 bases short, with 13 bases between. Germline V gene lookup returns CDR1 SGHTA and CDR2 FQGNSA. The CDR3 sequence is 13 residues long. Here the CDR3 reads CASSPGHLHEQYF. The CDR3 DNA is TGTGCCAGCAGCCCAGGACACCTCCACGAGCAGTACTTC.

The chain employs TRBV4-2 and TRBJ2-1; the D is unclear. CDR1 LGHNA and CDR2 YNFKEQ come from the germline V gene. This CDR3 has 14 amino acids. The V gene lost 1 base and the J gene lost 4 bases, with 8 bases spanning the gap. The CDR3 protein is CASSQGIGYNEQFF. In DNA, the CDR3 is TGTGCCAGCAGCCAAGGGATAGGGTACAATGAGCAGTTCTTC.

The chain uses TRBV5-1 and TRBJ2-1; 9 bases are shared with TRBD1. Trimming at V came to 4 bases and at J to 8 bases, leaving 22 bases not matched to a gene. The CDR3 extends over 19 amino acids. In germline, CDR1 is SGHRS, CDR2 YFSETQ. CDR3: CASSPGRDREWPEVHEQFF. The DNA for the CDR3 is TGCGCCAGCAGCCCGGGGAGGGACAGGGAATGGCCAGAGGTCCATGAGCAGTTCTTC.

The chain employs TRBV5-4 and TRBJ2-7; TRBD2 aligns across 10 bases. V lost 4 bases, J lost 2 bases, and 9 bases stayed unmatched. Per germline, CDR1 SGHNT and CDR2 YYREEE (reference sequence). The CDR3 length is 16 residues. DNA for the CDR3: TGTGCCAGCAGCCCCGTAGCGGGAGGTTTCGCCTACGAGCAGTACTTC. Protein: CASSPVAGGFAYEQYF.

V and J are TRBV5-1 and TRBJ2-5; D gene ambiguous. CDR1 SGHRS and CDR2 YFSETQ come from the germline V gene. The length of the CDR3 is 14 residues. V was shortened by 3 bases and J by 5 bases, with 14 bases between the two germline ends. The CDR3 DNA reads as TGCGCCAGCAGCTGGGCGGCCCAATCGGAGACCCAGTACTTC. Residues: CASSWAAQSETQYF.

The J gene is TRBJ1-3, the V gene TRBV21-1. TRBV21-1 is flagged as a pseudogene. CDR3 length equals 17 residues. The CDR3 region is CASSKAQRSDSGNTIYF. The CDR3 region has the DNA TGTGCCAGCAGCAAAGCCCAGAGATCAGACTCTGGAAACACCATATATTTT.

This chain connects TRBV6-1 to TRBJ2-7, with 10 bases matching TRBD2. The ends lost 2 bases at V and 4 bases at J; junction bases unmatched: 11. This CDR3 spans 17 amino acids. CDR1 is MNHNS, CDR2 SASEGT, per germline. The CDR3 region has the DNA TGTGCCAGCAGTGAATTCAAGACTAGCGGGTCGATATACGAGCAGTACTTC. Protein product: CASSEFKTSGSIYEQYF.

The CDR3 region is CSASLDNEQFF. The CDR3 DNA is TGCAGTGCTAGTCTCGACAATGAGCAGTTCTTC. The chain carries TRBV20-1 and TRBJ2-1; no definite D call. V was pared by 3 bases and J by 5 bases, with 5 bases between. The CDR3 spans 11 residues. Germline CDR1 DFQATT, CDR2 SNEGSKA (reference sequence).